This T cell receptor (beta chain) originates from a study of cytomegalovirus exposure and HLA in healthy donors. Study-level findings and limits: The classifier, whose performance was assessed in both the original and validation cohorts, reportedly diagnosed cytomegalovirus status with high specificity and sensitivity. Rare TCR sequences predominated, though certain public TCRs were found in many donors. A list of around 150 TCR beta chains associated with cytomegalovirus was given.

From the roughly 120-subject validation cohort, which was separate from the roughly 690-subject first cohort, the donors were drawn. Points on this clone: The antigen is not known.

CDR3 length equals 13 residues. V was cut by 5 bases and J by 1 base, with 8 bases left in between. Germline lookup yields CDR1 SNHLY and CDR2 FYNNEI. Assay used: immunoSEQ multiplex PCR; TCRdb lists only in-frame clones, some missing. This sample has roughly 150,000 clones, with 86% found just once. The clonotype was recovered from a woman aged 18-30 years in good health and CMV-seronegative. The source material was PBMCs. The chain couples TRBV2 to TRBJ1-1; no definite D call. CDR3 in amino acids: CASSLTANTEAFF. The CDR3 coding sequence is TGTGCCAGCAGTCTCACAGCGAACACTGAAGCTTTCTTT.